This T cell receptor (beta chain) comes out of a study of CD8 T cells in ankylosing spondylitis. Study observations and caveats: It appeared that ankylosing spondylitis blood was characterized by a TCR beta motif of fewer than 10 highly homologous variants.

Germline V gene lookup returns CDR1 SGHTA and CDR2 FQGNSA. The CDR3 covers 17 residues. V was trimmed by 5 bases and J by 2 bases, leaving 21 bases between them. TCRdb analysed the 5' RACE reads with MiXCR anew, one entry per CDR3 protein. The sample carries about 450,000 distinct CDR3 sequences, 25% to 30% recorded once. This clonotype was counted a few times. Its antigen is currently unknown. The TCR was taken from a male donor with ankylosing spondylitis. The sequenced sample was blood, either unsorted or a sorted T cell fraction (not recorded which). V usage is TRBV7-2 and J usage is TRBJ2-5; D is possibly TRBD2 (5 bases). CDR3 coding DNA: TGTGCCAGCAGCAATCAGGTTGCTTCAAGGAGGCAAGAGACCCAGTACTTC. Translation: CASSNQVASRRQETQYF. The complete variable domain, with remaining parts taken from reference TRBV7-2 and TRBJ2-5, reads GAGVSQSPSNKVTEKGKDVELRCDPISGHTALYWYRQSLGQGLEFLIYFQGNSAPDKSGLPSDRFSAERTGGSVSTLTIQRTQQEDSAVYLCASSNQVASRRQETQYFGPGTRLLVL.